Listed here are 17 T cell receptor beta chains from one sample, sequenced in a study of blood T cell repertoires in COVID-19. Assay: immunoSEQ multiplex PCR; the TCRdb copy retains only in-frame clones and omits some. The table records approximately 220,000 clones, 84% of them present only once. The sample was PBMCs or T cells enriched from blood (not recorded which). These receptor sequences come from a woman aged 40 to 55 who had recovered from COVID-19.

The chain uses TRBV3-1 (or the pseudogene TRBV3-2) and TRBJ2-7; TRBD2 might be the D (5 bases). Germline assignment: CDR1 LGHDT and CDR2 YNNKEL (reference sequence). The CDR3 runs to 14 residues. V lost 3 bases and J lost 2, with 11 bases in between. The CDR3 loop reads CASSHEERPYEQYV. DNA of the CDR3: TGTGCCAGCAGCCATGAAGAGCGGCCCTACGAGCAGTACGTC.

The chain employs TRBV1 and TRBJ2-3; the table's D call, TRBD2, has no DNA check behind it. TRBV1 is noted as a pseudogene. The CDR3 totals 17 residues. The CDR3 loop is CTSSPVQLAGVRNTQYF. The CDR3, as DNA: TGCACCAGCAGCCCAGTCCAACTAGCGGGGGTTCGTAATACGCAGTATTTT.

The gene calls are TRBV12-3 or TRBV12-4 and TRBJ1-5; possible D gene TRBD1, 5 bases. The V end was cut by 4 bases, the J end by 6 bases, with 10 bases between. The CDR3 loop spans 13 amino acids. The CDR3 DNA reads TGTGCCAGCAGTTCCGGGGGATTTCAGCCCCAGCATTTT. Its translation: CASSSGGFQPQHF.

The V gene is TRBV9, the J gene TRBJ2-3, with 13 positions matching TRBD2. The length of the CDR3 is 16 residues. Germline V gene sequence: CDR1 SGDLS, CDR2 YYNGEE. V lost 4 bases, J lost 6 bases, and 8 bases stayed unmatched. The DNA of the CDR3 is TGTGCCAGCAGCCCCGGGACTAGCGGGAAGTACGATACGCAGTATTTT. Translation gives CASSPGTSGKYDTQYF.

The CDR3 coding sequence is TGTGCCAGCAGCTTAGGAGGATCTAGCACAGATACGCAGTATTTT. Protein product: CASSLGGSSTDTQYF. This chain uses TRBV11-3 with TRBJ2-3; D uncertain. Germline lookup yields CDR1 SGHNT and CDR2 YENEEA. With 1 base removed from V and 0 bases from J, the gap between germline ends came to 8 bases. The CDR3 extends over 15 amino acids.

V and J are TRBV27 and TRBJ1-4; D ambiguous. The CDR3 totals 12 residues. V lost 8 bases and J lost 8, with 12 bases in between. From germline, CDR1 is MNHEY and CDR2 SMNVEV (reference sequence). CDR3 residues: CASQPSREKLFF. Here the CDR3 DNA reads TGTGCCAGCCAACCCTCCAGGGAAAAACTGTTTTTT.

The rearrangement uses TRBV28 and TRBJ2-7, with D possibly TRBD2 on 5 matching bases. Germline-derived CDR1 and CDR2 are MDHEN and SYDVKM. This CDR3 region has 12 residues. The V end was cut by 5 bases, the J end by 5 bases, with 10 bases between. The CDR3 protein is CASSLGSHEQYF. The CDR3 DNA is TGTGCCAGCAGTCTAGGGAGCCACGAGCAGTACTTC.

The V and J genes are TRBV11-2 and TRBJ2-1; D gene uncertain. With 0 bases removed from V and 0 bases from J, the gap between germline ends came to 9 bases. Per the germline V gene, CDR1 is SGHAT and CDR2 is FQNNGV. The length of the CDR3 is 16 residues. The CDR3 protein is CASSLEIARSYNEQFF. The CDR3 region has the DNA TGTGCCAGCAGCTTAGAGATAGCCCGCTCCTACAATGAGCAGTTCTTC. The full variable domain, in which reference TRBV11-2 and TRBJ2-1 provide the parts outside the CDR3, is EAGVAQSPRYKIIEKRQSVAFWCNPISGHATLYWYQQILGQGPKLLIQFQNNGVVDDSQLPKDRFSAERLKGVDSTLKIQPAKLEDSAVYLCASSLEIARSYNEQFFGPGTRLTVL.

V and J are TRBV19 and TRBJ2-7; TRBD1 matches at 7 bases. The CDR3 sequence is 15 residues long. Per the germline V gene, CDR1 is LNHDA and CDR2 is SQIVND (reference sequence). Trimming at V came to 4 bases and at J to 2 bases, leaving 8 bases not matched to a gene. The CDR3 here is CASSKGRGQAYEQYF. CDR3 DNA sequence: TGTGCCAGTAGTAAAGGGCGAGGACAGGCCTACGAGCAGTACTTC. Drawing the rest from reference TRBV19 and TRBJ2-7, the complete variable domain is DGGITQSPKYLFRKEGQNVTLSCEQNLNHDAMYWYRQDPGQGLRLIYYSQIVNDFQKGDIAEGYSVSREKKESFPLTVTSAQKNPTAFYLCASSKGRGQAYEQYFGPGTRLTVT.

The CDR3 protein is CASSQAATLARVSGQYF. The CDR3 coding sequence is TGCGCCAGCAGCCAGGCCGCCACTCTAGCAAGGGTATCGGGGCAGTATTTT. J is TRBJ2-3 and V is TRBV4-1; the D gene is possibly TRBD2 (5 bases). The ends were cut back, 3 bases at V and 11 bases at J, with 27 bases in the middle. CDR1 and CDR2 (germline): MGHRA, YSYEKL. The CDR3 contains 17 residues.

The chain combines TRBV13 with TRBJ1-2; 8 nucleotides match TRBD1. The J segment lost 2 bases and the V segment lost 2 bases, leaving 4 bases of the junction unmatched. CDR1 PRHDT and CDR2 FYEKMQ come from the germline V gene (reference sequence). This CDR3 is built from 15 residues. CDR3 sequence: CASSLRAGGNYGYTF. The CDR3 nucleotides are TGTGCCAGCAGCTTAAGGGCAGGGGGCAACTATGGCTACACCTTC. The full variable domain, in which reference TRBV13 and TRBJ1-2 provide the parts outside the CDR3, is AAGVIQSPRHLIKEKRETATLKCYPIPRHDTVYWYQQGPGQDPQFLISFYEKMQSDKGSIPDRFSAQQFSDYHSELNMSSLELGDSALYFCASSLRAGGNYGYTFGSGTRLTVV.

The gene calls are TRBV4-2 and TRBJ2-2; 8 bases agree with TRBD1. Losses at the gene ends were 2 bases for V and 0 bases for J; bases not matched to a gene: 2. The CDR3 has 16 amino acids. The germline V gene encodes CDR1 LGHNA and CDR2 YNFKEQ. CDR3 in DNA: TGTGCCAGCAGCCAACAGGGGGCCGCGAACACCGGGGAGCTGTTTTTT. Translation gives CASSQQGAANTGELFF.

This chain connects TRBV2 to TRBJ2-1; D gene uncertain. This CDR3 has 15 amino acids. Trimming removed 7 bases from V and 0 bases from J, with 13 bases in between. CDR1 SNHLY and CDR2 FYNNEI come from the germline V gene. The CDR3 sequence: CASTKTRSSYNEQFF. The CDR3 DNA sequence: TGTGCCAGCACCAAAACAAGAAGCTCCTACAATGAGCAGTTCTTC.

The chain employs TRBV7-2 and TRBJ2-1; 7 nucleotides align to TRBD1. From germline, CDR1 is SGHTA and CDR2 FQGNSA. The CDR3 covers 15 residues. Losses at the gene ends were 6 bases for V and 8 bases for J; bases not matched to a gene: 13. Here the CDR3 reads CASSSGLHRGDEQFF. In DNA form, the CDR3 reads TGTGCCAGCAGTTCAGGTCTCCACAGGGGCGATGAGCAGTTCTTC.

This chain joins TRBV2 and TRBJ2-7, with TRBD2 matching over 12 bases. Losses at the gene ends were 0 bases for V and 3 bases for J; bases not matched to a gene: 3. CDR1 SNHLY and CDR2 FYNNEI come from the germline V gene. The CDR3 loop spans 16 amino acids. This CDR3 is CASSEARLAGDYEQYF. CDR3 DNA: TGTGCCAGCAGTGAAGCCCGACTAGCGGGAGACTACGAGCAGTACTTC.

This chain connects TRBV18 to TRBJ1-5; D is perhaps TRBD1 (6 bases). CDR1 and CDR2 from the germline V gene are KGHSH and LQKENI. The V and J ends lost 0 bases and 3 bases respectively, with 15 bases between them. The CDR3 runs to 17 residues. The CDR3 sequence is CASSPPGGAANNQPQHF. The DNA of the CDR3 is TGTGCCAGCTCACCACCGGGGGGGGCAGCTAACAATCAGCCCCAGCATTTT.

The rearrangement links TRBV6-5 to TRBJ1-1; D gene uncertain. Per the germline V gene, CDR1 is MNHEY and CDR2 is SVGAGI. Trimming pared 2 bases from V and 1 base from J, leaving 8 bases between. The CDR3 consists of 14 residues. The CDR3 sequence: CASSYTEGNTEAFF. In nucleotides, the CDR3 is TGTGCCAGCAGTTACACGGAGGGGAACACTGAAGCTTTCTTT.